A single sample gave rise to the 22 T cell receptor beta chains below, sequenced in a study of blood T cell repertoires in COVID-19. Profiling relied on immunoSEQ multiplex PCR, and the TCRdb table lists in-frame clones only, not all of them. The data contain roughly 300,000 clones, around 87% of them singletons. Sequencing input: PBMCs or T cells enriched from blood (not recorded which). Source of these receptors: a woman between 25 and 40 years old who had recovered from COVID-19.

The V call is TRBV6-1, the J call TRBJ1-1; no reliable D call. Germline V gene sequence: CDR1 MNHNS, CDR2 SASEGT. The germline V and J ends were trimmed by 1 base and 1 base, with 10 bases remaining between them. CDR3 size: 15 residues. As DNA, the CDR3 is TGTGCCAGCAGTGAAGGGTCCGAGGGGAACACTGAAGCTTTCTTT. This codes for CASSEGSEGNTEAFF.

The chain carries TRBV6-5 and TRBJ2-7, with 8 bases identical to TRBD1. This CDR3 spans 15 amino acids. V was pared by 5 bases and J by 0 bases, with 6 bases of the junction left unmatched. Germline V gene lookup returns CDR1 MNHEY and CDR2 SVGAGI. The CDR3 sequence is CASSPGTGYSYEQYF. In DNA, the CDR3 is TGTGCCAGCAGTCCCGGGACAGGATACTCCTACGAGCAGTACTTC.

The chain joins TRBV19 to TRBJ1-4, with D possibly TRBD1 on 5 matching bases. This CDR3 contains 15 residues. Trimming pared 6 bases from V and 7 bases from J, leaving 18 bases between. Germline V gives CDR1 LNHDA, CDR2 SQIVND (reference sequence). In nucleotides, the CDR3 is TGTGCCAGTAGCCCAGGTTTGGGGCGAGGTGAAAAACTGTTTTTT. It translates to CASSPGLGRGEKLFF.

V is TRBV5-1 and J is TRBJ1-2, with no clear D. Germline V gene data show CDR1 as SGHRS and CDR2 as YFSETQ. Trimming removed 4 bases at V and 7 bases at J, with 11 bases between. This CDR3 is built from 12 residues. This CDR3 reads CASSLGGAGYTF. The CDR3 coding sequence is TGCGCCAGCAGCCTGGGCGGAGCTGGCTACACCTTC.

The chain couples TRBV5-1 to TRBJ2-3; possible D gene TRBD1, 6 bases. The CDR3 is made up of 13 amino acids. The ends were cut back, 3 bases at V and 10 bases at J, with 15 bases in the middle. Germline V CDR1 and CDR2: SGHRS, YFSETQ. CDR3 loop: CASSSLGQGPQYF. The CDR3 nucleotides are TGCGCCAGCAGCTCCCTGGGGCAGGGGCCGCAGTATTTT. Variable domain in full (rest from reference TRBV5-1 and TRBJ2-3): KAGVTQTPRYLIKTRGQQVTLSCSPISGHRSVSWYQQTPGQGLQFLFEYFSETQRNKGNFPGRFSGRQFSNSRSEMNVSTLELGDSALYLCASSSLGQGPQYFGPGTRLTVL.

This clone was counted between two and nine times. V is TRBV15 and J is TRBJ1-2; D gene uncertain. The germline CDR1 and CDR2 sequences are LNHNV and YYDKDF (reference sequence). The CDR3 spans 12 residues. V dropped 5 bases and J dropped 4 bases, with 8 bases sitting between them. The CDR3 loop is CATSAEGYGYTF. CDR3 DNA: TGTGCCACCAGCGCTGAGGGCTATGGCTACACCTTC. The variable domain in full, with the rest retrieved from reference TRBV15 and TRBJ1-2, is DAMVIQNPRYQVTQFGKPVTLSCSQTLNHNVMYWYQQKSSQAPKLLFHYYDKDFNNEADTPDNFQSRRPNTSFCFLDIRSPGLGDTAMYLCATSAEGYGYTFGSGTRLTVV.

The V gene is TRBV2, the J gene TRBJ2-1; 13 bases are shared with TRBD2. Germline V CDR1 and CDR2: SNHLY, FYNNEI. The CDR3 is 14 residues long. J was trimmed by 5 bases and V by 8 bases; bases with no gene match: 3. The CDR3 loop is CASLGLAGHNEQFF. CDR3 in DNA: TGTGCCAGCCTGGGACTAGCGGGACACAATGAGCAGTTCTTC.

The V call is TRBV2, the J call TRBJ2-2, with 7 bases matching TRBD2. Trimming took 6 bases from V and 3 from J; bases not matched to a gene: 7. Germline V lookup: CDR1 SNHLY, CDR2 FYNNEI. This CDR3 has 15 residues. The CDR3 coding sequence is TGTGCCAGCAGGGCCGTGGCGGGGGACACCGGGGAGCTGTTTTTT. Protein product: CASRAVAGDTGELFF.

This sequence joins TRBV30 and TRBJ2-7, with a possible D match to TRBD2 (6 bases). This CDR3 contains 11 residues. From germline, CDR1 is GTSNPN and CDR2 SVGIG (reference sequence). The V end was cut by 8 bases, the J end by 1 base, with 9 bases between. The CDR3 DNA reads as TGTGCCCGGGGGACTTCCTACGAGCAGTACTTC. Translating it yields CARGTSYEQYF.

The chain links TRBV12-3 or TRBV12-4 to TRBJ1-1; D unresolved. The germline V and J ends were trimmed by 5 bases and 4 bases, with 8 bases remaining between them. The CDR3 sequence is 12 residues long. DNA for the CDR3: TGTGCCAGCAGTCCCGGTGTCACTGAAGCTTTCTTT. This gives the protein CASSPGVTEAFF.

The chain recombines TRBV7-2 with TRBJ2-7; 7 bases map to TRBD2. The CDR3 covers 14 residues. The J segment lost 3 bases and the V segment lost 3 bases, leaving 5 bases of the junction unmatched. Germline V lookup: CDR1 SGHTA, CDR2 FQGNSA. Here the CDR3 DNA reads TGTGCCAGCAGCTTTGGGAGGGACGGCTACGAGCAGTACTTC. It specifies CASSFGRDGYEQYF.

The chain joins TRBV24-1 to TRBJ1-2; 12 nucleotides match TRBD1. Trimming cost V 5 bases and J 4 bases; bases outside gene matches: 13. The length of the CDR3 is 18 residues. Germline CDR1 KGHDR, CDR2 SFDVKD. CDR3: CATSVTGTGGQMFYGYTF. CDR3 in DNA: TGTGCCACCAGTGTAACCGGGACAGGGGGCCAAATGTTCTATGGCTACACCTTC.

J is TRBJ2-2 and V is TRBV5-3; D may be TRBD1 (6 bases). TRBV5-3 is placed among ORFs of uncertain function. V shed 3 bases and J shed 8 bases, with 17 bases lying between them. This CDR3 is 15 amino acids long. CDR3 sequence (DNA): TGTGCCAGAAGCTCCGAGGCAGGGGAAGTAGGGGAGCTGTTTTTT. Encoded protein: CARSSEAGEVGELFF.

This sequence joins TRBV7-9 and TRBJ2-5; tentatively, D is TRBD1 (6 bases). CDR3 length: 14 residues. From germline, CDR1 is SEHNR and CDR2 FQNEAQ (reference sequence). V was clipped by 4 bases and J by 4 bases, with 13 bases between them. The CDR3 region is CASSSTGRGETQYF. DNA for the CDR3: TGTGCCAGCAGCTCCACAGGGAGAGGAGAGACCCAGTACTTC.

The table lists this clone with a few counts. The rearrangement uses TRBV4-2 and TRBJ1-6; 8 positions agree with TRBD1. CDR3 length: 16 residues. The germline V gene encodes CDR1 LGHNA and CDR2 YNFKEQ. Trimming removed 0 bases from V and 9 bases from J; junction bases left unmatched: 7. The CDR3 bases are TGTGCCAGCAGCCAAGAGGAAGGACAGGGTACTTCACCCCTCCACTTT. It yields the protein CASSQEEGQGTSPLHF.

The CDR3 sequence is CATKGGQAGSGANVLTF. In DNA form, the CDR3 reads TGCGCCACCAAAGGGGGACAGGCAGGCTCTGGGGCCAACGTCCTGACTTTC. The chain carries TRBV10-2 and TRBJ2-6, with TRBD1 matching over 8 bases. Trimming removed 10 bases from V and 0 bases from J; junction bases left unmatched: 11. Germline CDR1 and CDR2: WSHSY and SAAADI. CDR3 length equals 17 residues.

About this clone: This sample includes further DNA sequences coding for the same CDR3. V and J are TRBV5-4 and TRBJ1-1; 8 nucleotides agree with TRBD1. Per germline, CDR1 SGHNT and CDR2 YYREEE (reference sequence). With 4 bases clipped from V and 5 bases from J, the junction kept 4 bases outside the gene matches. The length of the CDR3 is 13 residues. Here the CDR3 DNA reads TGTGCCAGCAGCCGAGACAGGGGAACTGAAGCTTTCTTT. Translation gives CASSRDRGTEAFF.

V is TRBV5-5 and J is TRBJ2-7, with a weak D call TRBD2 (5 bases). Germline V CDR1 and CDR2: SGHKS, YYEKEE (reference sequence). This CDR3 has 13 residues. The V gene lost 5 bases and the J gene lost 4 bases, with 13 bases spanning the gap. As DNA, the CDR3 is TGTGCCAGCAGTTCGGGCCCGGGGTACGAGCAGTACTTC. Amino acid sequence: CASSSGPGYEQYF.

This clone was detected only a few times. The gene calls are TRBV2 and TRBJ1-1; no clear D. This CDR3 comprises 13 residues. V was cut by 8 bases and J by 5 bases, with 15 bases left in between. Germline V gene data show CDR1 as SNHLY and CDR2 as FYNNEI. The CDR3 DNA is TGTGCCAGCGCTTCGGAGCGTTGGACTGAAGCTTTCTTT. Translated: CASASERWTEAFF.

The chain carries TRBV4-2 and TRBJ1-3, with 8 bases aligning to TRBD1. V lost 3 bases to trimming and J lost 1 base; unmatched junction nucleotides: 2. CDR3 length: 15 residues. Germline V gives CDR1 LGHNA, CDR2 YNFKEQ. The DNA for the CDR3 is TGTGCCAGCAGCCAGGACAGGGAGTCTGGAAACACCATATATTTT. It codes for CASSQDRESGNTIYF.

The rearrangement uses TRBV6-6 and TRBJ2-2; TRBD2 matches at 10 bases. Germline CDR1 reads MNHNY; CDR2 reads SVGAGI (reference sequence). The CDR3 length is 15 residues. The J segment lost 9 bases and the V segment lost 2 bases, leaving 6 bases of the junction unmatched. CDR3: CASSYEASGGRELFF. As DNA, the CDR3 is TGTGCCAGCAGTTACGAGGCTAGCGGGGGCCGGGAGCTGTTTTTT.

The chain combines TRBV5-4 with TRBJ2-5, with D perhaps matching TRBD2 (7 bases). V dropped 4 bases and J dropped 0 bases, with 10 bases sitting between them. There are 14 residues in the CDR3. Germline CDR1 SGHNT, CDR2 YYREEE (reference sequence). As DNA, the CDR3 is TGTGCCAGCAGCCCGGGGGGCGACCAAGAGACCCAGTACTTC. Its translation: CASSPGGDQETQYF.